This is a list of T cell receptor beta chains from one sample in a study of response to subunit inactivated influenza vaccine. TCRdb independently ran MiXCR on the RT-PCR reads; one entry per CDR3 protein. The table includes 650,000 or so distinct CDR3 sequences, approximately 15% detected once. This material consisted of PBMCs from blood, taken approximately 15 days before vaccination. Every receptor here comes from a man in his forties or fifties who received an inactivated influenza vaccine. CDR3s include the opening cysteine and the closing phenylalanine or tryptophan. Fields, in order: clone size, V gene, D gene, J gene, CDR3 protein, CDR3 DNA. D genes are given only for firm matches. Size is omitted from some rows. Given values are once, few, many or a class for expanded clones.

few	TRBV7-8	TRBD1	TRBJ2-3	CASSLTQYRGDTQYF	TGTGCCAGCAGCTTAACCCAGTACAGGGGGGATACGCAGTATTTT
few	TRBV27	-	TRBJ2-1	CASTVSSSYNEQFF	TGTGCCAGCACAGTTTCTAGCTCCTACAATGAGCAGTTCTTC
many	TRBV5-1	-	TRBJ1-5	CASSCPVGNQPQHF	TGCGCCAGCAGCTGCCCCGTCGGCAATCAGCCCCAGCATTTT
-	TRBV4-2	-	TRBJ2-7	CASSQVFREPSYEQYF	TGTGCCAGCAGCCAAGTCTTCCGGGAGCCTTCCTACGAGCAGTACTTC
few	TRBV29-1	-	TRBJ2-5	CSVAVSRETQYF	TGCAGCGTTGCAGTCAGTAGGGAGACCCAGTACTTC
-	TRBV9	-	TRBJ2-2	CASSFEATGELFF	TGTGCCAGCAGCTTTGAAGCCACCGGGGAGCTGTTTTTT
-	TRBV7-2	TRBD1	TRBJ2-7	CASSFQGVRPYEQYF	TGTGCCAGCAGCTTTCAGGGGGTCCGACCCTACGAGCAGTACTTC
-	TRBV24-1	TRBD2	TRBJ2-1	CATSLSGSRYNEQFF	TGTGCCACCAGTCTTAGCGGGAGCCGGTACAATGAGCAGTTCTTC
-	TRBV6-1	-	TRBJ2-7	CASREWGSQDEQYF	TGTGCCAGCAGGGAGTGGGGGAGTCAGGACGAGCAGTACTTC
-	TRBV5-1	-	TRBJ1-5	CASTSLGNQPQHF	TGCGCCAGCACCTCTTTAGGCAATCAGCCCCAGCATTTT
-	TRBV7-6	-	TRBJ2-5	CASSGGVQGQETQYF	TGTGCCAGCAGCGGGGGGGTACAGGGGCAAGAGACCCAGTACTTC
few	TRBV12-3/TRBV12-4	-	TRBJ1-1	CASIRDFMNTEAFF	TGTGCCAGCATAAGGGATTTCATGAACACTGAAGCTTTCTTT
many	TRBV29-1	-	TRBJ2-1	CSVARWDLGNEQFF	TGCAGCGTTGCCAGGTGGGACCTAGGCAATGAGCAGTTCTTC
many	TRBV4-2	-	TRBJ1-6	CASSQAQGNSPLHF	TGTGCCAGCAGCCAAGCCCAGGGGAATTCACCCCTCCACTTT
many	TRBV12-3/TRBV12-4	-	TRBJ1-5	CASSSQGVGNQPQHF	TGTGCCAGCAGCTCCCAAGGGGTTGGCAATCAGCCCCAGCATTTT
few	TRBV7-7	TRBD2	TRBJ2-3	CASSAGTSADTQYF	TGTGCTAGCAGCGCCGGGACTAGCGCAGATACGCAGTATTTT
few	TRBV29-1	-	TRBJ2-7	CSVEEGWEQYF	TGCAGCGTTGAAGAGGGGTGGGAGCAGTACTTC
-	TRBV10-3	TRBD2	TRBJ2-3	CAISGELAGTQYF	TGTGCCATCAGTGGCGAACTAGCGGGGACGCAGTATTTT
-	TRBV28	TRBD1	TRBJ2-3	CASIPGGPSTDTQYF	TGTGCCAGCATCCCAGGGGGCCCAAGCACAGATACGCAGTATTTT
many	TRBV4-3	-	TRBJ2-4	CASSQDLGANIQYF	TGCGCCAGCAGCCAAGATCTGGGGGCGAACATTCAGTACTTC
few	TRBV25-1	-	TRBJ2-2	CASSDGLGDTGELFF	TGTGCCAGCAGTGACGGACTGGGGGACACCGGGGAGCTGTTTTTT
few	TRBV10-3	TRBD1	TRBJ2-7	CAITDAPGQGIHEQYF	TGTGCCATCACTGATGCCCCGGGACAGGGTATCCACGAGCAGTACTTC
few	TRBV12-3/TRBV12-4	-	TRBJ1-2	CARDLPGGPLANYGYTF	TGTGCCAGGGATCTTCCGGGGGGGCCCCTAGCTAACTATGGCTACACCTTC
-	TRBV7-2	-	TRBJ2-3	CASSLGSNNADTQYF	TGTGCCAGCAGCTTAGGGTCTAACAACGCAGATACGCAGTATTTT
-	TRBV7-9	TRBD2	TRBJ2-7	CASSTGLAGGYEQYF	TGTGCCAGCAGCACAGGACTAGCGGGAGGCTACGAGCAGTACTTC
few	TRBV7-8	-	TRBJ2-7	CAAGTLYEQYF	TGTGCGGCCGGGACACTCTACGAGCAGTACTTC
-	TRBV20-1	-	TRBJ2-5	CSARVAGLQETQYF	TGCAGTGCTAGAGTTGCGGGGCTACAAGAGACCCAGTACTTC
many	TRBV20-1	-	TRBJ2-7	CSARALEYEQYF	TGCAGTGCTAGAGCCCTAGAATACGAGCAGTACTTC
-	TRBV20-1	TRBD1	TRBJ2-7	CSARDQRSGQGTLEQYF	TGCAGTGCTAGAGATCAGAGATCGGGACAGGGAACCCTCGAGCAGTACTTC
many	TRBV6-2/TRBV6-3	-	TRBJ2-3	CASRIGGDTQYF	TGTGCCAGCAGGATCGGGGGAGATACGCAGTATTTT
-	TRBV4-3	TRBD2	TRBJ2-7	CASSQDTGTSGSVEQYF	TGCGCCAGCAGCCAAGACACGGGGACTAGCGGGAGTGTTGAGCAGTACTTC
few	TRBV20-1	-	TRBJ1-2	CSARNRLGSIPF	TGCAGTGCTAGGAATCGGTTGGGCAGTATCCCCTTC
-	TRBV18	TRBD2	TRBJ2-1	CASSPPGSGSYEQFF	TGTGCCAGCTCACCACCGGGTAGCGGGAGCTATGAGCAGTTCTTC
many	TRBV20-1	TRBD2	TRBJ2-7	CSARDLGRELHEQYF	TGCAGTGCTAGAGATCTAGGGCGGGAGCTCCACGAGCAGTACTTC
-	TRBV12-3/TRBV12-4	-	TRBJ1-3	CATQTNSGNTIYF	TGTGCCACTCAGACCAACTCTGGAAACACCATATATTTT
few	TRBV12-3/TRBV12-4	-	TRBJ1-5	CASSLARSQPQHF	TGTGCCAGCAGTTTAGCAAGAAGTCAGCCCCAGCATTTT
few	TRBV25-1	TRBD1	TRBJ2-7	CASSDKQGPTYEQYF	TGTGCCAGCAGTGACAAACAGGGGCCCACCTACGAGCAGTACTTC
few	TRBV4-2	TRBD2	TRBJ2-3	CASSRLAGGSSTDTQYF	TGTGCCAGCAGCCGACTAGCGGGGGGGTCTAGCACAGATACGCAGTATTTT
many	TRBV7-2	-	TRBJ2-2	CASSLVRNTGELFF	TGTGCCAGCAGCTTAGTTCGTAACACCGGGGAGCTGTTTTTT
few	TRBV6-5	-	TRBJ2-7	CASSYTFRGSVEQYF	TGTGCCAGCAGTTACACCTTCAGGGGCTCGGTCGAGCAGTACTTC
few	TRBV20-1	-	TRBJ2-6	CSALEGGTGANVLTF	TGCAGTGCGCTTGAGGGGGGGACAGGGGCCAACGTCCTGACTTTC
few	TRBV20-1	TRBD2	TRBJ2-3	CSTERTSGRDTQYF	TGCAGTACGGAGAGGACTAGCGGCCGAGATACGCAGTATTTT
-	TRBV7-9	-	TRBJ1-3	CASSLVPAGNTIYF	TGTGCCAGCAGCTTAGTGCCAGCCGGAAACACCATATATTTT
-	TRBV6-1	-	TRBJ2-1	CASSGGFLSGNEQFF	TGTGCCAGCAGTGGGGGATTTCTATCCGGGAATGAGCAGTTCTTC
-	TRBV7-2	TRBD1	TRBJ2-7	CASSTLKTGHEQYF	TGTGCCAGCAGCACTCTGAAGACAGGGCACGAGCAGTACTTC
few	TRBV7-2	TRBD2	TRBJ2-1	CASSLMRAGGSYNEQFF	TGTGCCAGCAGCTTAATGAGAGCGGGGGGGTCATACAATGAGCAGTTCTTC
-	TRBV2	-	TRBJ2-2	CASSWTSGELFF	TGTGCCAGCAGTTGGACCAGCGGGGAGCTGTTTTTT
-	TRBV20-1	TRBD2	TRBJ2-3	CSARTALSGRAGGLDTQYF	TGCAGTGCTAGAACCGCCCTTAGCGGGAGGGCCGGGGGGCTAGATACGCAGTATTTT